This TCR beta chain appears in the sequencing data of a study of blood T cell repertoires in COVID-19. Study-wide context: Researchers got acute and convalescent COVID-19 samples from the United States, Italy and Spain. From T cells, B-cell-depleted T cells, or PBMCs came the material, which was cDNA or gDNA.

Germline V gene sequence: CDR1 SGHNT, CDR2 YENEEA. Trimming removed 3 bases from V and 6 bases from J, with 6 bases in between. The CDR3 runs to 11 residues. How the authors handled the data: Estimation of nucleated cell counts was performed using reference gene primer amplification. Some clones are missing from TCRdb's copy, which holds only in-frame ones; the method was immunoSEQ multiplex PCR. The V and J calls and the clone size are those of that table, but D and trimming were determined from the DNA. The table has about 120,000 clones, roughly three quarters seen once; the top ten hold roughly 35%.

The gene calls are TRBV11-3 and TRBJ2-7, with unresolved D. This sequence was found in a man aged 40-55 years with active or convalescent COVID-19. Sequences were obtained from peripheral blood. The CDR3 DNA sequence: TGTGCCAGCAGCTTTCTTCCCGAGCAGTACTTC. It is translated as CASSFLPEQYF.